Shown below are 9 T cell receptor beta chains from a single sample sequenced in a study of cytomegalovirus exposure and HLA in healthy donors. The PCR ran on 60 Vbeta and 13 Jbeta primers. Method: immunoSEQ multiplex PCR; TCRdb's copy keeps in-frame clones and lacks some. The profile shows 100,000 or so clones, roughly 85% of them singletons. The sequenced sample consisted of PBMCs. These receptors all stem from a man aged 40-50 years in good health and CMV-seronegative.

This clone appeared a single time. The chain couples TRBV10-3 to TRBJ2-3; TRBD2 agrees at 8 bases. Per germline, CDR1 ENHRY and CDR2 SYGVKD. V trimming: 11 bases; J trimming: 2 bases; junction bases outside the gene matches: 9. CDR3 length equals 14 residues. The DNA for the CDR3 is TGTGCCTCAACGGGGGGGGATTCCACAGATACGCAGTATTTT. This codes for CASTGGDSTDTQYF.

The V call is TRBV9, the J call TRBJ1-4; D perhaps matches TRBD1 (6 bases). Germline values: CDR1 SGDLS, CDR2 YYNGEE. The length of the CDR3 is 14 residues. Trimming removed 3 bases at V and 0 bases at J, with 6 bases between. For the CDR3, the DNA is TGTGCCAGCAGCGAGGGGGCAACTAATGAAAAACTGTTTTTT. Translated, it gives CASSEGATNEKLFF.

This clone came up once. The rearrangement uses TRBV7-3 and TRBJ2-3; 12 bases match TRBD2. Germline V gene lookup returns CDR1 SGHTA and CDR2 FQGTGA. CDR3 size: 17 residues. The V and J ends lost 1 base and 4 bases, in that order; junction bases with no gene match: 6. CDR3: CASSLNPASGGADTQYF. CDR3 nucleotide sequence: TGTGCCAGCAGCTTAAATCCGGCTAGCGGGGGGGCAGATACGCAGTATTTT. Variable domain in full (rest from reference TRBV7-3 and TRBJ2-3): GAGVSQTPSNKVTEKGKYVELRCDPISGHTALYWYRQSLGQGPEFLIYFQGTGAADDSGLPNDRFFAVRPEGSVSTLKIQRTERGDSAVYLCASSLNPASGGADTQYFGPGTRLTVL.

This clone was seen a few times. V and J are TRBV27 and TRBJ2-7; TRBD1 is a possible D gene (6 bases). Germline V gene sequence: CDR1 MNHEY, CDR2 SMNVEV (reference sequence). The CDR3 covers 15 residues. Trimming stripped 0 bases from V and 2 bases from J, with 11 bases between. CDR3 loop: CASSLSTDSAYEQYF. CDR3 sequence (DNA): TGTGCCAGCAGTTTATCGACGGACAGCGCCTACGAGCAGTACTTC.

The gene calls are TRBV18 and TRBJ2-1, with no clear D. The CDR3 runs 15 residues. V shed 2 bases and J shed 4 bases, with 12 bases lying between them. The germline V gene has CDR1 KGHSH and CDR2 LQKENI. This CDR3 is CASSPGAELYNEQFF. CDR3 bases: TGTGCCAGCTCACCAGGCGCGGAGTTATACAATGAGCAGTTCTTC.

The V gene is TRBV2, the J gene TRBJ2-7, with 9 nucleotides matching TRBD1. CDR3 length: 15 residues. V was pared by 7 bases and J by 3 bases, with 10 bases of the junction left unmatched. Germline CDR1 is SNHLY and CDR2 is FYNNEI. CDR3 protein: CASTSIRQGVYEQYF. CDR3 DNA sequence: TGTGCCAGCACCTCAATCCGACAGGGGGTCTACGAGCAGTACTTC.

This sequence joins TRBV14 and TRBJ1-1; 8 bases map to TRBD1. The germline V gene has CDR1 SGHDN and CDR2 FVKESK. The CDR3 is 15 residues long. V dropped 3 bases and J dropped 10; count of bases not matched to a gene: 13. In nucleotides, the CDR3 is TGTGCCAGCAGCCATGCCACGGGACAGGCCTCAGGAGCTTTCTTT. Amino acid sequence: CASSHATGQASGAFF.

V and J are TRBV19 and TRBJ1-1; perhaps TRBD1 as D (5 bases). The length of the CDR3 is 14 residues. The germline CDR1 and CDR2 sequences are LNHDA and SQIVND (reference sequence). V dropped 4 bases and J dropped 5 bases, with 14 bases sitting between them. CDR3: CASSTRRVVTEAFF. The CDR3, as DNA: TGTGCCAGTAGTACCCGCAGGGTAGTGACTGAAGCTTTCTTT.

The chain has TRBV10-3 and TRBJ1-4, with TRBD1 matching over 10 bases. CDR3 length equals 14 residues. With 4 bases clipped from V and 4 bases from J, the junction kept 0 bases outside the gene matches. CDR1 and CDR2 from the germline V gene are ENHRY and SYGVKD. The CDR3 DNA reads TGTGCCATCAGTGGGGACAGGGGTAATGAAAAACTGTTTTTT. It is translated as CAISGDRGNEKLFF.